This entry lists 25 T cell receptor beta chains sequenced from one sample in a study of T cell repertoires in cytomegalovirus infection. MiXCR, applied by TCRdb to the reads, yields one record per CDR3 protein. The repertoire holds some 560,000 distinct CDR3 sequences, with around two fifths as singletons. No antigen has been assigned to these receptors. The specimen was cultured PBMCs, collected from culture after CMV antigen stimulation. Every receptor here comes from a human donor in good health (CMV status not recorded). Some clones in this sample may be carry-over from other donors' samples.

The chain has TRBV4-1 and TRBJ2-3; unclear D gene. V was cut by 3 bases and J by 6 bases, with 16 bases left in between. In germline, CDR1 is MGHRA, CDR2 YSYEKL. The CDR3 contains 15 residues. CDR3 DNA sequence: TGCGCCAGCAGCCAGTATAGGACGGCGCTGGATACGCAGTATTTT. Translating gives CASSQYRTALDTQYF.

This clonotype came up a few times. The gene calls are TRBV7-2 and TRBJ2-7; a possible D gene is TRBD2 (5 bases). CDR3 length: 13 amino acids. Trimming removed 6 bases at V and 9 bases at J, with 18 bases between. Germline-derived CDR1 and CDR2 are SGHTA and FQGNSA. CDR3 DNA: TGTGCCAGCAGTCCTGACCGGGGTACCGGGCAGTACTTC. This encodes CASSPDRGTGQYF.

The V call is TRBV29-1, the J call TRBJ2-1; unclear D gene. V was cut by 2 bases and J by 0 bases, with 2 bases left in between. Germline CDR1 SQVTM, CDR2 ANQGSEA. The CDR3 contains 12 residues. The CDR3 sequence is CSVEYSYNEQFF. The CDR3, as DNA: TGCAGCGTTGAATACTCCTACAATGAGCAGTTCTTC.

CDR3 sequence: CSAGQGGTEAFF. CDR3 bases: TGCAGTGCCGGACAGGGGGGAACTGAAGCTTTCTTT. This sequence joins TRBV20-1 and TRBJ1-1; 10 nucleotides agree with TRBD1. Germline V CDR1 and CDR2: DFQATT, SNEGSKA (reference sequence). The CDR3 contains 12 residues. J lost 5 bases, V lost 6 bases, and 3 bases had no gene match.

The rearrangement links TRBV9 to TRBJ2-2; 7 bases are shared with TRBD1. The V gene's germline CDR1 is SGDLS and CDR2 YYNGEE. This CDR3 spans 15 amino acids. The V and J ends lost 2 bases and 1 base, in that order; junction bases with no gene match: 2. The CDR3: CASSVGTENTGELFF. The DNA for the CDR3 is TGTGCCAGCAGCGTGGGGACAGAGAACACCGGGGAGCTGTTTTTT. Full variable domain (remainder filled in from reference TRBV9 and TRBJ2-2): DSGVTQTPKHLITATGQRVTLRCSPRSGDLSVYWYQQSLDQGLQFLIQYYNGEERAKGNILERFSAQQFPDLHSELNLSSLELGDSALYFCASSVGTENTGELFFGEGSRLTVL.

In this sample, this clonotype turned up many times. This chain uses TRBV7-2 with TRBJ1-2, with no clear D. Trimming removed 5 bases at V and 7 bases at J, with 11 bases between. Germline CDR1 and CDR2: SGHTA and FQGNSA. This CDR3 has 12 residues. CDR3 nucleotide sequence: TGTGCCAGCAGCGCCTTTATTAGTGGCTACACCTTC. Translating it yields CASSAFISGYTF.

The chain joins TRBV20-1 to TRBJ2-3; TRBD2 agrees at 8 bases. This CDR3 is 14 amino acids long. Germline V gives CDR1 DFQATT, CDR2 SNEGSKA (reference sequence). Trimming removed 0 bases from V and 3 bases from J; junction bases left unmatched: 2. CDR3 region: CSARDAGGTDTQYF. The CDR3 bases are TGCAGTGCTAGAGATGCGGGAGGAACAGATACGCAGTATTTT.

This chain connects TRBV7-9 to TRBJ2-5; tentatively, D is TRBD1 or TRBD2 (5 bases each). Germline V CDR1 and CDR2: SEHNR, FQNEAQ (reference sequence). The CDR3 runs 15 residues. V lost 5 bases, J lost 1 base, and 14 bases lay in between. The CDR3 sequence: CASSRGRLGQETQYF. The CDR3 DNA follows: TGTGCCAGCAGCAGGGGACGCCTTGGCCAAGAGACCCAGTACTTC.

This rearrangement joins TRBV5-5 to TRBJ2-1; 11 bases line up with TRBD1. This CDR3 is 14 amino acids long. In germline, CDR1 is SGHKS, CDR2 YYEKEE (reference sequence). Trimming removed 4 bases from V and 8 bases from J; junction bases left unmatched: 5. In nucleotides, the CDR3 is TGTGCCAGCAGCGCGCGGACAGGGGGCGATGAGCAGTTCTTC. This encodes CASSARTGGDEQFF. Full variable domain (remainder filled in from reference TRBV5-5 and TRBJ2-1): DAGVTQSPTHLIKTRGQQVTLRCSPISGHKSVSWYQQVLGQGPQFIFQYYEKEERGRGNFPDRFSARQFPNYSSELNVNALLLGDSALYLCASSARTGGDEQFFGPGTRLTVL.

This sequence joins TRBV5-1 and TRBJ1-2; D possibly corresponds to TRBD1 (5 bases). Trimming cost V 2 bases and J 4 bases, with 15 bases left between them. CDR3 length: 15 residues. CDR1 is SGHRS, CDR2 YFSETQ, per germline. CDR3 region: CASSFRAGLAYGYTF. CDR3 nucleotides: TGCGCCAGCAGCTTTCGGGCAGGGCTGGCCTATGGCTACACCTTC.

This chain uses TRBV20-1 with TRBJ2-3; 9 bases agree with TRBD1. Germline CDR1 DFQATT, CDR2 SNEGSKA (reference sequence). V trimming: 1 base; J trimming: 5 bases; junction bases outside the gene matches: 7. The CDR3 totals 15 residues. For the CDR3, the DNA is TGCAGTGCTAGAGCGGACAGGGGAATTGGAGATACGCAGTATTTT. It translates to CSARADRGIGDTQYF.

The J gene is TRBJ2-1, the V gene TRBV29-1; D is ambiguous. The CDR3 loop spans 13 amino acids. Trimming removed 1 base from V and 10 bases from J, with 14 bases in between. Germline V gives CDR1 SQVTM, CDR2 ANQGSEA. This CDR3 reads CSVEGSPSVEQFF. The DNA of the CDR3 is TGCAGCGTTGAAGGGTCCCCTTCGGTGGAGCAGTTCTTC.

This clonotype showed up just a few times. The chain links TRBV28 to TRBJ2-6; tentatively, D is TRBD1 or TRBD2 (5 bases each). The V gene's germline CDR1 is MDHEN and CDR2 SYDVKM. The CDR3 has 19 residues. The V and J ends lost 5 bases and 1 base respectively, with 21 bases between them. The CDR3 coding sequence is TGTGCCAGCAGTGCGATGTCTAAATGGGGGAAGTCTGGGGCCAACGTCCTGACTTTC. Its protein is CASSAMSKWGKSGANVLTF.

This clonotype was recorded at least ten times. This rearrangement joins TRBV7-8 to TRBJ2-4; a weak D match, TRBD2 (6 bases). CDR1 SGHVS and CDR2 FQNEAQ come from the germline V gene. This CDR3 region has 14 residues. Between the trimmed V and J ends, which lost 1 base and 3 bases, there was a span of 7 bases. CDR3 bases: TGTGCCAGCAGCTTAGGGGGAGGCAAAAACATTCAGTACTTC. Protein: CASSLGGGKNIQYF.

The chain recombines TRBV7-2 with TRBJ2-5; D is possibly TRBD1 (6 bases). The CDR3 loop spans 14 amino acids. V lost 2 bases and J 2 bases, leaving 9 bases between the germline ends. Germline CDR1 is SGHTA and CDR2 is FQGNSA. CDR3 sequence reads: CASSLRRGQETQYF. In nucleotides, the CDR3 is TGTGCCAGCAGCTTACGCAGGGGACAAGAGACCCAGTACTTC.

This clonotype was counted only a few times. The J gene is TRBJ2-1, the V gene TRBV11-3; the match to TRBD2 covers 11 bases. V shed 3 bases and J 4 bases; nucleotides not matched to a gene: 11. CDR3 size: 18 residues. The germline gives CDR1 SGHNT, CDR2 YENEEA. The CDR3 here is CASSFSGRAVIRYNEQFF. The CDR3 DNA is TGTGCCAGCAGCTTTAGCGGGAGGGCCGTTATAAGATACAATGAGCAGTTCTTC.

This clonotype has a handful of counts. V gene TRBV7-2 combines with J gene TRBJ2-7; D is possibly TRBD2 (6 bases). Between the trimmed V and J ends, which lost 1 base and 2 bases, there was a span of 30 bases. The germline CDR1 and CDR2 sequences are SGHTA and FQGNSA. The CDR3 totals 21 residues. CDR3 nucleotide sequence: TGTGCCAGCAGCTTAGGAAGAGTCGGGAGAACAGAAAAAAATCACGCCTACGAGCAGTACTTC. Translating gives CASSLGRVGRTEKNHAYEQYF.

The chain combines TRBV5-1 with TRBJ2-1; 8 bases line up with TRBD1. The trim removed 7 bases at V and 7 bases at J, leaving 10 bases unmatched. CDR1 and CDR2 (germline): SGHRS, YFSETQ. The CDR3 sequence is 14 residues long. CDR3 coding DNA: TGCGCCAGCGGGGGTCAGGGGGCTCTAAATGAGCAGTTCTTC. Translating it yields CASGGQGALNEQFF.

This clonotype was seen only once. The chain employs TRBV15 and TRBJ2-5; 7 nucleotides match TRBD2. Germline-derived CDR1 and CDR2 are LNHNV and YYDKDF (reference sequence). J lost 5 bases, V lost 10 bases, and 10 bases had no gene match. The CDR3 is 13 amino acids. In DNA, the CDR3 is TGTGCCATAAGCGGGGTTAGGAGGGAGACCCAGTACTTC. Translation: CAISGVRRETQYF.

This clonotype was observed a few times. The genes are TRBV27 and TRBJ1-1; 9 bases line up with TRBD1. The CDR3 consists of 13 residues. The J segment lost 7 bases and the V segment lost 4 bases, leaving 4 bases of the junction unmatched. Germline CDR1 reads MNHEY; CDR2 reads SMNVEV (reference sequence). The CDR3 DNA follows: TGTGCCAGCAGTTACAGGGGGCAGGGTGAAGCTTTCTTT. Its translation: CASSYRGQGEAFF.

V gene TRBV3-1 combines with J gene TRBJ2-4; D is perhaps TRBD1 (6 bases). This CDR3 comprises 12 residues. Germline assignment: CDR1 LGHDT and CDR2 YNNKEL (reference sequence). Trimming shortened V by 1 base and J by 15 bases, and 13 bases separated the two germline ends. As DNA, the CDR3 is TGTGCCAGCAGCCAAGGCAGGGGCCGGGTGTACTTC. Its protein product is CASSQGRGRVYF.

In its sample, this clonotype was seen a few times. CDR3 residues: CAIRAGGNQPQHF. The CDR3 DNA sequence: TGTGCCATCAGGGCAGGGGGTAATCAGCCCCAGCATTTT. The chain employs TRBV10-3 and TRBJ1-5, with 7 nucleotides matching TRBD1. V lost 6 bases to trimming and J lost 4 bases; unmatched junction nucleotides: 3. This CDR3 contains 13 residues. CDR1 is ENHRY and CDR2 is SYGVKD in the germline V gene.

The J gene is TRBJ2-3, the V gene TRBV10-2; possibly TRBD2 for D (5 bases). Per the germline V gene, CDR1 is WSHSY and CDR2 is SAAADI. This CDR3 is 13 amino acids long. The V end was cut by 3 bases, the J end by 8 bases, with 12 bases between. This CDR3 reads CASSDPTAGTQYF. Here the CDR3 DNA reads TGCGCCAGCAGTGACCCTACTGCGGGTACGCAGTATTTT.

The chain is built from TRBV2 and TRBJ1-5; 8 nucleotides match TRBD1. Germline CDR1 and CDR2: SNHLY and FYNNEI. The CDR3 totals 15 residues. Trimming cost V 0 bases and J 11 bases; bases outside gene matches: 9. The CDR3, as DNA: TGTGCCAGCAGTGAAGCGTCCGGGACAGGAGATGCCCAGCATTTT. Protein sequence: CASSEASGTGDAQHF.

V gene TRBV7-6 combines with J gene TRBJ2-5; D gene unclear. The ends were cut back, 4 bases at V and 0 bases at J, with 9 bases in the middle. Per germline, CDR1 SGHVS and CDR2 FNYEAQ. The CDR3 is made up of 14 amino acids. The DNA of the CDR3 is TGTGCCAGCAGCTCTAACACCTACCAAGAGACCCAGTACTTC. It encodes CASSSNTYQETQYF.